Presented here are 17 T cell receptor beta chains from one specimen sequenced in a study of blood T cell repertoires in COVID-19. Assay used: immunoSEQ multiplex PCR; TCRdb lists only in-frame clones, some missing. The sample includes tens of thousands of clones, about 91% seen only once; the top ten take about 5.2%. The sample taken for sequencing was peripheral blood. The receptors come from an elderly woman with active COVID-19.

The chain uses TRBV6-2 or TRBV6-3 and TRBJ1-5; D is unresolved. Germline V gene data show CDR1 as MNHEY and CDR2 as SVGEGT. V lost 6 bases to trimming and J lost 4 bases, with 16 bases between them. This CDR3 contains 15 residues. The CDR3 region is CASSLYSPDNQPQHF. The CDR3 nucleotides are TGTGCCAGCAGCCTTTACTCCCCTGATAATCAGCCCCAGCATTTT.

The J gene is TRBJ2-3, the V gene TRBV5-4; 13 bases align to TRBD2. Germline CDR1 SGHNT, CDR2 YYREEE (reference sequence). Unmatched junction bases numbered 16, after V lost 4 bases and J lost 8 bases. The CDR3 contains 18 residues. The CDR3 is CASSLWGTSGELPGTQYF. In DNA form, the CDR3 reads TGTGCCAGCAGCCTGTGGGGGACTAGCGGGGAGTTACCAGGTACGCAGTATTTT.

The chain combines TRBV7-9 with TRBJ2-2; D call uncertain. Germline CDR1 SEHNR, CDR2 FQNEAQ (reference sequence). This CDR3 is built from 13 residues. With 2 bases removed from V and 6 bases from J, the gap between germline ends came to 7 bases. The CDR3: CASSLHQSGELFF. The CDR3, as DNA: TGTGCCAGCAGCTTACATCAGTCCGGGGAGCTGTTTTTT.

The genes are TRBV5-4 and TRBJ1-2; a possible D gene is TRBD1 (6 bases). The CDR3 totals 15 residues. Trimming left V 5 bases short and J 4 bases short, with 18 bases between. Germline values: CDR1 SGHNT, CDR2 YYREEE (reference sequence). In DNA form, the CDR3 reads TGTGCCAGCAGGGGGGGGGCAGGGTCTAGCTATGGCTACACCTTC. This translates into CASRGGAGSSYGYTF.

This clone appeared once. The rearrangement joins TRBV3-1 (or the pseudogene TRBV3-2) to TRBJ1-3; TRBD1 aligns across 9 bases. V dropped 3 bases and J dropped 4; count of bases not matched to a gene: 10. Germline-derived CDR1 and CDR2 are LGHDT and YNNKEL (reference sequence). The CDR3 length is 17 residues. Here the CDR3 DNA reads TGTGCCAGCAGCCAGGGATACAGGGGGCGAGAAGGAAACACCATATATTTT. Translated: CASSQGYRGREGNTIYF.

This chain joins TRBV28 and TRBJ2-3, with 7 bases matching TRBD2. V lost 7 bases and J lost 1; bases outside the gene matches: 2. This CDR3 has 13 residues. In germline, CDR1 is MDHEN, CDR2 SYDVKM. CDR3 amino acids: CASTGGGTDTQYF. In nucleotides, the CDR3 is TGTGCCAGCACGGGGGGTGGCACAGATACGCAGTATTTT. Supplemented by reference TRBV28 and TRBJ2-3, the full variable domain reads DVKVTQSSRYLVKRTGEKVFLECVQDMDHENMFWYRQDPGLGLRLIYFSYDVKMKEKGDIPEGYSVSREKKERFSLILESASTNQTSMYLCASTGGGTDTQYFGPGTRLTVL.

This clone was detected only once. This sequence joins TRBV13 and TRBJ2-7; 12 nucleotides match TRBD2. Trimming removed 4 bases from V and 0 bases from J; junction bases left unmatched: 4. The CDR3 contains 16 residues. Germline CDR1 reads PRHDT; CDR2 reads FYEKMQ (reference sequence). Here the CDR3 reads CASSSGTSGRSYEQYF. CDR3 in DNA: TGTGCCAGCAGCTCCGGGACTAGCGGGCGCTCCTACGAGCAGTACTTC.

For the CDR3, the DNA is TGTGCCAGTAGTACAACTAGCGGGAGAGCCAAAAACATTCAGTACTTC. Protein sequence: CASSTTSGRAKNIQYF. This chain joins TRBV19 and TRBJ2-4; 11 positions agree with TRBD2. The germline V gene encodes CDR1 LNHDA and CDR2 SQIVND (reference sequence). The CDR3 covers 16 residues. Germline trimming cut 4 bases from V and 0 bases from J; bases unmatched to any gene: 2.

A single count supports this clone. The chain joins TRBV18 to TRBJ1-3, with D unclear. This CDR3 comprises 15 residues. V was trimmed by 3 bases and J by 7 bases, leaving 16 bases between them. Per the germline V gene, CDR1 is KGHSH and CDR2 is LQKENI. The CDR3 sequence: CASSPGVQAWNTIYF. The CDR3 DNA sequence: TGTGCCAGCTCACCGGGAGTTCAAGCGTGGAACACCATATATTTT.

This clone was counted a single time. This chain uses TRBV6-5 with TRBJ1-1; perhaps TRBD1 as D (5 bases). Trimming pared 1 base from V and 5 bases from J, leaving 8 bases between. The V gene's germline CDR1 is MNHEY and CDR2 SVGAGI. This CDR3 has 13 amino acids. The CDR3 loop reads CASSYYRQTEAFF. CDR3 nucleotide sequence: TGTGCCAGCAGTTACTATAGACAGACTGAAGCTTTCTTT.

V gene TRBV5-6 combines with J gene TRBJ2-7; weak D call: TRBD1 (6 bases). The length of the CDR3 is 15 residues. The germline V and J ends were trimmed by 4 bases and 3 bases, with 17 bases remaining between them. The V gene's germline CDR1 is SGHDT and CDR2 YYEEEE. The CDR3 nucleotides are TGTGCCAGCAGCCCCGACGGACAGCCATTCTACGAGCAGTACTTC. Translated: CASSPDGQPFYEQYF.

The rearrangement joins TRBV10-3 to TRBJ2-3, with D tentatively TRBD2 (5 bases). Per germline, CDR1 ENHRY and CDR2 SYGVKD. This CDR3 comprises 15 residues. The V end was cut by 5 bases, the J end by 3 bases, with 15 bases between. This CDR3 reads CAISFEGSPTDTQYF. The CDR3 nucleotides are TGTGCCATCAGTTTTGAGGGCAGCCCTACAGATACGCAGTATTTT.

This chain connects TRBV19 to TRBJ2-5; tentatively, D is TRBD2 (5 bases). Germline CDR1 LNHDA, CDR2 SQIVND (reference sequence). Trimming cost V 3 bases and J 5 bases, with 10 bases left between them. This CDR3 has 13 amino acids. DNA of the CDR3: TGTGCCAGTAGTATTAACAGAGGGGAGACCCAGTACTTC. Amino acids: CASSINRGETQYF.

This clone appeared a single time. V usage is TRBV5-8 and J usage is TRBJ2-1, with D possibly TRBD1 on 5 matching bases. The V end lost 4 bases, the J end lost 3 bases, and 14 bases lay between the germline ends. The CDR3 consists of 15 residues. Germline-derived CDR1 and CDR2 are SGHTS and YDEGEE. The CDR3 region has the DNA TGTGCCAGCAGCCCAATGCAGGGAAACTACAATGAGCAGTTCTTC. It codes for CASSPMQGNYNEQFF. The full variable domain, completed using reference TRBV5-8 and TRBJ2-1, is EAGVTQSPTHLIKTRGQQATLRCSPISGHTSVYWYQQALGLGLQFLLWYDEGEERNRGNFPPRFSGRQFPNYSSELNVNALELEDSALYLCASSPMQGNYNEQFFGPGTRLTVL.

The chain carries TRBV10-1 and TRBJ1-1; perhaps TRBD1 as D (5 bases). Trimming removed 4 bases at V and 10 bases at J, with 31 bases between. This CDR3 contains 18 residues. CDR1 WNHNN and CDR2 SYGVQD come from the germline V gene (reference sequence). The CDR3: CASSGGRDETPQRKGAFF. The CDR3 DNA is TGCGCCAGCAGTGGGGGGAGGGATGAAACACCCCAAAGGAAAGGAGCTTTCTTT.

The chain joins TRBV28 to TRBJ2-5; TRBD2 aligns across 10 bases. The trim removed 2 bases at V and 0 bases at J, leaving 3 bases unmatched. Germline V gene data show CDR1 as MDHEN and CDR2 as SYDVKM. The CDR3 is 16 amino acids. CDR3 sequence (DNA): TGTGCCAGCAGTTTACAGACTAGCGGGTACCAAGAGACCCAGTACTTC. It specifies CASSLQTSGYQETQYF.

CDR3 sequence (DNA): TGTGCCAGTAGTATAGAGGGGCAGGCCCTAGGTAATCAGCCCCAGCATTTT. It translates to CASSIEGQALGNQPQHF. The chain has TRBV19 and TRBJ1-5; possibly TRBD1 for D (5 bases). The CDR3 loop spans 17 amino acids. Germline CDR1 LNHDA, CDR2 SQIVND (reference sequence). Trimming shortened V by 0 bases and J by 4 bases, and 16 bases separated the two germline ends.